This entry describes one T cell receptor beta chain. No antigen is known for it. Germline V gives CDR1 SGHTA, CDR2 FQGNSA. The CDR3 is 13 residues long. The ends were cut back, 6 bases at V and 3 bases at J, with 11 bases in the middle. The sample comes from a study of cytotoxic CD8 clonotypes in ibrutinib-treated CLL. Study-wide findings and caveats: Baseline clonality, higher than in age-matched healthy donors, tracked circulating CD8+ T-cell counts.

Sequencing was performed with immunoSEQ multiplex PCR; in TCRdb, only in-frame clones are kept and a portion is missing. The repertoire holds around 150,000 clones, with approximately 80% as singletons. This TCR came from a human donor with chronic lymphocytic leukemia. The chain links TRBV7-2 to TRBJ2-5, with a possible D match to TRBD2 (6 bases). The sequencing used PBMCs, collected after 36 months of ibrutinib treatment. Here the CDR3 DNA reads TGTGCCAGCAGGGCGGGGCGGAAAGAGACCCAGTACTTC. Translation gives CASRAGRKETQYF.